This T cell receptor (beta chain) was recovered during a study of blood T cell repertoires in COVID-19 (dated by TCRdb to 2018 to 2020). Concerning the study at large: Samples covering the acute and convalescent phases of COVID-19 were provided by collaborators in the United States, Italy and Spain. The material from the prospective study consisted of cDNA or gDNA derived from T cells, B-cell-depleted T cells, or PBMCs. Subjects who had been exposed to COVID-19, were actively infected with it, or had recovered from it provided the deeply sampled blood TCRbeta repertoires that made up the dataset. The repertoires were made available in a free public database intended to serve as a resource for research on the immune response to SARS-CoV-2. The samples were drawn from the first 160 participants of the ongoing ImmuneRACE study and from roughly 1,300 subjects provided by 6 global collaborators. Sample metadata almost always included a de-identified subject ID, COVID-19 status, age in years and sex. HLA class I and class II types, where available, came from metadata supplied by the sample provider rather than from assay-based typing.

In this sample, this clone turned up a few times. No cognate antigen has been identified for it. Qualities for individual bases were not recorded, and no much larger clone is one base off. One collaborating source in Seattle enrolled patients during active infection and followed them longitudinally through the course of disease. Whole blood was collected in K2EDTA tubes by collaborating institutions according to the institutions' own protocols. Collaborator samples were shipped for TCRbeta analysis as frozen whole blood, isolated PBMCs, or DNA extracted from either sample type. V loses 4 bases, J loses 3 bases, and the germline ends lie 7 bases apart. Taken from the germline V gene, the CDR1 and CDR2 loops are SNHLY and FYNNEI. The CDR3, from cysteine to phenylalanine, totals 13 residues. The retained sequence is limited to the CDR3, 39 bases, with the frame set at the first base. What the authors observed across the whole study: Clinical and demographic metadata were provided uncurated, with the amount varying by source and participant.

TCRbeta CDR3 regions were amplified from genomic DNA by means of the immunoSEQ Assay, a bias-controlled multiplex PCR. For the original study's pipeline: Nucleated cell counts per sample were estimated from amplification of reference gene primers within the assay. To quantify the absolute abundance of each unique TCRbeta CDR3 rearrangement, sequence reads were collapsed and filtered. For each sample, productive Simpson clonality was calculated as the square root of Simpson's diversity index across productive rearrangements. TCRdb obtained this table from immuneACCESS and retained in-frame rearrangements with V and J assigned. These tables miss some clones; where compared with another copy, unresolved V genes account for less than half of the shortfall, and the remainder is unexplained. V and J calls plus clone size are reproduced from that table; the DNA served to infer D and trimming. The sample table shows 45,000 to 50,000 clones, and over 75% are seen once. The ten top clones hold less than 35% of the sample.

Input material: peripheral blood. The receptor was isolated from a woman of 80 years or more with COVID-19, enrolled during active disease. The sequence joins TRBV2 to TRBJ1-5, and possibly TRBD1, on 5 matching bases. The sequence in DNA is TGTGCCAGCAGTGCACAGGCCAATCAGCCCCAGCATTTT. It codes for CASSAQANQPQHF.